These 5 T cell receptor beta chains were all obtained from the same sample, sequenced in a study of blood T cell repertoires in COVID-19. Sequenced by immunoSEQ multiplex PCR; TCRdb stores in-frame clones only, minus some. The top ten clones hold roughly 4% of a sample with roughly 99,000 clones, around 80% of them seen once. Material for sequencing was peripheral blood. Every receptor here comes from a man between 65 and 80 years old with acute or convalescent COVID-19.

V and J are TRBV21-1 and TRBJ2-7; the table's D call, TRBD1, was not checked against the DNA. TRBV21-1 represents a pseudogene. The length of the CDR3 is 15 residues. The CDR3 nucleotides are TGTGCCAGCAGCACTGACCGGGACAGTGGATACGAGCAGTACTTC. Residues: CASSTDRDSGYEQYF.

The CDR3 DNA follows: TGTGCCAGCAGTTTACAATCAGCGGGCACAGATACGCAGTATTTT. Translated: CASSLQSAGTDTQYF. The chain employs TRBV27 and TRBJ2-3, with a tentative D call TRBD2 (5 bases). Trimming stripped 2 bases from V and 1 base from J, with 10 bases between. The length of the CDR3 is 15 residues. The germline CDR1 and CDR2 sequences are MNHEY and SMNVEV (reference sequence).

The rearrangement links TRBV2 to TRBJ1-5; possibly TRBD1 for D (6 bases). Per the germline V gene, CDR1 is SNHLY and CDR2 is FYNNEI. Trimming took 4 bases from V and 10 from J, leaving 8 bases between them. The CDR3 covers 11 residues. DNA of the CDR3: TGTGCCAGCAGTGGGGACAAACCCCAGCATTTT. Protein sequence: CASSGDKPQHF.

Written as DNA, the CDR3 is TGCGCCAGCAGCTTGGCTGGAGCGGGGGGCGGTAACAATGAGCAGTTCTTC. Translation: CASSLAGAGGGNNEQFF. The chain combines TRBV5-1 with TRBJ2-1, with TRBD2 identical over 9 bases. The CDR3 is 17 amino acids. CDR1 is SGHRS and CDR2 is YFSETQ in the germline V gene. V dropped 0 bases and J dropped 5; count of bases not matched to a gene: 9.

The CDR3 sequence is CASTGQNSNQPQHF. The DNA of the CDR3 is TGTGCCAGCACCGGACAGAATAGCAATCAGCCCCAGCATTTT. The chain uses TRBV19 and TRBJ1-5; D might be TRBD1 (6 bases). The CDR3 contains 14 residues. CDR1 LNHDA and CDR2 SQIVND come from the germline V gene (reference sequence). V lost 9 bases to trimming and J lost 0 bases, with 12 bases between them.